This TCR beta chain comes out of a study of technical replicates of blood from a few donors. Profiled with immunoSEQ multiplex PCR; TCRdb holds only in-frame clones, not every one. The sample has about 57,000 clones; around nine tenths are singletons. The CDR3 totals 15 residues. The trim removed 4 bases at V and 7 bases at J, leaving 7 bases unmatched. The germline CDR1 and CDR2 sequences are SGHTA and FQGTGA. The chain links TRBV7-3 to TRBJ2-1, with 10 positions matching TRBD2. What was sequenced was PBMCs. This receptor was obtained from a human donor in good health. Some clones in this sample may be carry-over from other donors' samples. The CDR3 sequence is CASSWAGTSANEQFF. The CDR3 DNA is TGTGCCAGCAGCTGGGCCGGGACTAGCGCGAATGAGCAGTTCTTC. Drawing the rest from reference TRBV7-3 and TRBJ2-1, the complete variable domain is GAGVSQTPSNKVTEKGKYVELRCDPISGHTALYWYRQSLGQGPEFLIYFQGTGAADDSGLPNDRFFAVRPEGSVSTLKIQRTERGDSAVYLCASSWAGTSANEQFFGPGTRLTVL.